This is a list of T cell receptor beta chains from one sample in a study of blood T cell repertoires in COVID-19. Produced via immunoSEQ multiplex PCR; TCRdb's table is partial and in-frame only. The sample shows about 210,000 clones, under 90% of them seen only once. The sequenced sample consisted of peripheral blood. The receptors come from a woman in her forties with active or convalescent COVID-19. CDR3s include the opening cysteine and the closing phenylalanine or tryptophan. A D gene is named only where the DNA matches it firmly. For some rows the clone size is stated as once, few or many, or as a class when expanded; others skip it.

CDR3 length,clone size,J gene,V gene,D gene,CDR3 protein,CDR3 DNA
15,.,TRBJ2-6,TRBV30,TRBD1,CAWIKGATGANVLTF,TGTGCCTGGATTAAGGGGGCGACAGGGGCCAACGTCCTGACTTTC
14,.,TRBJ1-2,TRBV2,TRBD1,CASRETGINYGYTF,TGTGCCAGCAGGGAGACAGGGATTAACTATGGCTACACCTTC
14,.,TRBJ2-1,TRBV2,TRBD1,CASSGQGADTEQFF,TGTGCCAGCAGCGGACAGGGGGCAGACACGGAGCAGTTCTTC
13,.,TRBJ1-6,TRBV6-5,TRBD1,CASTGDRGSPLHF,TGTGCCAGCACGGGGGACAGGGGGTCACCCCTCCACTTT
16,.,TRBJ1-1,TRBV21-1,.,CASSKALYRRNTEAFF,TGTGCCAGCAGCAAAGCGCTTTACAGGCGGAACACTGAAGCTTTCTTT
13,.,TRBJ2-5,TRBV19,TRBD2,CASSSRERETQYF,TGTGCCAGTAGTTCGCGGGAGAGGGAGACCCAGTACTTC
13,once,TRBJ1-5,TRBV2,.,CASSAGEDQPQHF,TGTGCCAGCAGTGCAGGGGAAGATCAGCCCCAGCATTTT
14,.,TRBJ1-5,TRBV6-6,TRBD1,CASSGRGYNQPQHF,TGTGCCAGCAGTGGCAGGGGGTACAATCAGCCCCAGCATTTT
14,few,TRBJ1-2,TRBV19,.,CASTHTRGYYGYTF,TGTGCCAGTACCCACACCAGGGGATACTATGGCTACACCTTC
15,.,TRBJ2-1,TRBV9,TRBD2,CASSVVVGGYNEQFF,TGTGCCAGCAGCGTAGTCGTGGGAGGGTACAATGAGCAGTTCTTC
13,.,TRBJ1-3,TRBV5-5,.,CASSLTVGNTIYF,TGTGCCAGCAGCTTGACAGTTGGAAACACCATATATTTT
17,once,TRBJ2-7,TRBV5-1,TRBD2,CASSLAPGAGGLSEQYF,TGCGCCAGCAGCTTGGCCCCGGGAGCGGGGGGTCTCAGCGAGCAGTACTTC
13,.,TRBJ1-2,TRBV10-3,.,CAIRTDTNYGYTF,TGTGCCATCAGGACAGACACTAACTATGGCTACACCTTC
13,.,TRBJ1-1,TRBV5-1,TRBD1,CASSLGQGAEAFF,TGCGCCAGCAGCTTAGGACAGGGGGCTGAAGCTTTCTTT
14,.,TRBJ1-5,TRBV3-1/TRBV3-2,.,CASSLKGGEQPQHF,TGTGCCAGCAGCCTTAAGGGAGGGGAGCAGCCCCAGCATTTT
13,.,TRBJ1-6,TRBV2,TRBD1,CASSGQGNSPLHF,TGTGCCAGCAGCGGACAGGGAAATTCACCCCTCCACTTT
12,.,TRBJ1-4,TRBV12-5,.,CASGQALEKLFF,TGTGCTAGTGGTCAGGCGCTTGAAAAACTGTTTTTT
14,.,TRBJ1-5,TRBV7-2,.,CASSPVVSNQPQHF,TGTGCCAGCAGCCCAGTGGTGAGCAATCAGCCCCAGCATTTT
15,.,TRBJ1-6,TRBV5-8,TRBD1,CASSFAGGDNSPLHF,TGTGCCAGCAGCTTTGCAGGGGGTGATAATTCACCCCTCCACTTT
13,few,TRBJ1-1,TRBV25-1,.,CASNQGPNTEAFF,TGTGCCAGCAACCAGGGTCCTAACACTGAAGCTTTCTTT
16,once,TRBJ1-5,TRBV9,TRBD1,CASSAPRDRYNQPQHF,TGTGCCAGCAGCGCCCCAAGGGACAGATACAATCAGCCCCAGCATTTT
14,.,TRBJ2-5,TRBV30,.,CAWTPQGPPETQYF,TGTGCCTGGACCCCACAGGGACCCCCAGAGACCCAGTACTTC
14,.,TRBJ2-1,TRBV24-1,.,CATSDSGLLNEQFF,TGTGCCACCAGTGATTCGGGACTCCTCAATGAGCAGTTCTTC
15,.,TRBJ1-1,TRBV5-1,.,CASSRGWDLSQEAFF,TGCGCCAGCAGCCGGGGGTGGGACCTCTCGCAGGAAGCTTTCTTT
13,few,TRBJ1-3,TRBV6-5,.,CASSTSTGNTIYF,TGTGCCAGCAGTACCAGTACTGGAAACACCATATATTTT
16,.,TRBJ1-5,TRBV5-6,.,CASSLATGHSNQPQHF,TGTGCCAGCAGCCTCGCTACGGGACATAGCAATCAGCCCCAGCATTTT
16,.,TRBJ1-1,TRBV10-3,.,CAISESPGAWDTEAFF,TGTGCCATCAGTGAGTCTCCGGGAGCGTGGGACACTGAAGCTTTCTTT
14,once,TRBJ1-1,TRBV7-9,.,CASSLPGGYTEAFF,TGTGCCAGCAGCCTCCCTGGGGGCTACACTGAAGCTTTCTTT
16,.,TRBJ2-7,TRBV24-1,TRBD2,CATSDSSSGRAREQYF,TGTGCCACCAGTGATTCCTCTAGCGGGAGAGCTAGGGAGCAGTACTTC
17,.,TRBJ1-2,TRBV4-3,.,CASSQEPETVSNYGYTF,TGCGCCAGCAGCCAAGAACCAGAGACAGTTTCTAACTATGGCTACACCTTC
16,.,TRBJ2-7,TRBV9,TRBD2,CASSVARSGGAYEQYF,TGTGCCAGCAGCGTAGCTAGGTCGGGAGGGGCCTACGAGCAGTACTTC
15,once,TRBJ2-1,TRBV24-1,TRBD2,CATSDRQAGRNEQFF,TGTGCCACCAGTGATAGGCAAGCGGGACGCAATGAGCAGTTCTTC
17,.,TRBJ1-5,TRBV7-6,.,CASSPAGGKGGNQPQHF,TGTGCCAGCAGCCCGGCGGGGGGGAAGGGGGGAAATCAGCCCCAGCATTTT
16,.,TRBJ1-3,TRBV7-2,.,CASSLNPGGSGNTIYF,TGTGCCAGCAGCTTAAACCCCGGGGGCTCTGGAAACACCATATATTTT
17,.,TRBJ2-5,TRBV6-2/TRBV6-3,TRBD2,CASSRTSGRAGGETQYF,TGTGCCAGCAGCCGGACTAGCGGGAGGGCCGGGGGAGAGACCCAGTACTTC